These 30 T cell receptor beta chains share one sample of origin, sequenced in a study of T cells expressing NK-cell markers. One entry per CDR3 protein, without DNA, is what TCRdb gives after re-calling the 5' RACE reads. This repertoire comprises roughly 180,000 distinct CDR3 sequences; its ten largest clones make up approximately 17%. The sequenced sample was blood T cells: a sorted CD56 or NKG2C T cell subset, CD4+ or CD8+ T cells, or bulk PBMC T cells (not recorded which). These receptors were collected from a woman aged 18-69 years in good health.

This rearrangement joins TRBV4-1 to TRBJ2-7. Germline V lookup: CDR1 MGHRA, CDR2 YSYEKL. This CDR3 spans 16 amino acids. The CDR3 reads CASSQAGRMSSYEQYF.

The chain carries TRBV7-2 and TRBJ2-3; TCRdb proposes TRBD2, but this gene call is untestable without DNA. Germline values: CDR1 SGHTA, CDR2 FQGNSA. The CDR3 runs to 16 residues. The CDR3 here is CASRGRGTRSTDTQYF. Supplemented by reference TRBV7-2 and TRBJ2-3, the full variable domain reads GAGVSQSPSNKVTEKGKDVELRCDPISGHTALYWYRQSLGQGLEFLIYFQGNSAPDKSGLPSDRFSAERTGGSVSTLTIQRTQQEDSAVYLCASRGRGTRSTDTQYFGPGTRLTVL.

The chain employs TRBV20-1 and TRBJ2-3. The CDR3 is 12 amino acids. Germline V gene data show CDR1 as DFQATT and CDR2 as SNEGSKA (reference sequence). The CDR3 spells CSASPSSNTQYF.

The V call is TRBV2, the J call TRBJ1-1; TCRdb's D gene call, TRBD1, goes unchecked for lack of DNA. There are 13 residues in the CDR3. The germline V gene encodes CDR1 SNHLY and CDR2 FYNNEI. The CDR3 loop is CATREGALTEAFF.

J is TRBJ2-3 and V is TRBV2; TCRdb selects TRBD2, and the lack of DNA leaves this call unchecked. Germline values: CDR1 SNHLY, CDR2 FYNNEI. This CDR3 is 16 amino acids long. CDR3 sequence reads: CASSLWTSGITDTQYF.

This sequence joins TRBV2 and TRBJ1-2; lacking DNA, the TRBD1 call made by TCRdb goes unchecked. The CDR3 consists of 15 residues. The germline V gene encodes CDR1 SNHLY and CDR2 FYNNEI. The CDR3 loop reads CASSAFPAGGGGYTF.

The chain has TRBV5-1 and TRBJ1-5. The CDR3 consists of 17 residues. CDR1 SGHRS and CDR2 YFSETQ come from the germline V gene. CDR3 residues: CASSTGPMGHSNQPQHF.

This chain links TRBV27 with TRBJ1-5. CDR3 length equals 19 residues. The germline CDR1 and CDR2 sequences are MNHEY and SMNVEV (reference sequence). This CDR3 is CASSLCPDSPGGSNQPQHF.

This chain connects TRBV20-1 to TRBJ2-7. From germline, CDR1 is DFQATT and CDR2 SNEGSKA (reference sequence). The CDR3 runs to 11 residues. CDR3 protein: CSARLLNEQYF.

The J gene is TRBJ1-1, the V gene TRBV20-1. The CDR3 loop spans 12 amino acids. CDR1 and CDR2 from the germline V gene are DFQATT and SNEGSKA (reference sequence). CDR3 loop: CSANEWDPEAFF.

The chain is built from TRBV12-3 or TRBV12-4 and TRBJ2-3. The CDR3 runs to 12 residues. CDR3 in amino acids: CASSPTTDTQYF.

The rearrangement uses TRBV14 and TRBJ2-7; lacking DNA, the TRBD1 call made by TCRdb goes unchecked. This CDR3 contains 15 residues. The germline CDR1 and CDR2 sequences are SGHDN and FVKESK. CDR3 region: CASSAGTVRPYEQYF.

The V gene is TRBV6-5, the J gene TRBJ1-1; TCRdb indicates TRBD1, and absent DNA this call remains unverified. CDR1 MNHEY and CDR2 SVGAGI come from the germline V gene. The CDR3 is made up of 16 amino acids. The CDR3 is CASSSVPRDRGPSAFF.

The V gene is TRBV6-5, the J gene TRBJ2-7; TCRdb returns TRBD2, unconfirmable since there is no DNA. The germline V gene encodes CDR1 MNHEY and CDR2 SVGAGI. The CDR3 totals 14 residues. Here the CDR3 reads CASSWTSGMYEQYF.

The chain carries TRBV2 and TRBJ1-2. The germline V gene encodes CDR1 SNHLY and CDR2 FYNNEI. CDR3 size: 14 residues. The CDR3 reads CASTGVLANYGYTF.

This sequence joins TRBV11-1 and TRBJ2-1; TCRdb's D gene call, TRBD1, goes unchecked for lack of DNA. The CDR3 is made up of 17 amino acids. CDR1 and CDR2 from the germline V gene are SGHAT and FQDESV (reference sequence). CDR3 protein: CASSTINRGASYNEQFF.

The rearrangement joins TRBV5-1 to TRBJ1-5; the TCRdb call, TRBD1, lacks DNA for checking. The CDR3 length is 14 residues. Germline V lookup: CDR1 SGHRS, CDR2 YFSETQ. This CDR3 is CASSSGESDQPQHF.

This rearrangement joins TRBV4-1 to TRBJ2-3; TCRdb returns TRBD2, unconfirmable since there is no DNA. This CDR3 has 17 residues. Germline V gene sequence: CDR1 MGHRA, CDR2 YSYEKL. This chain's CDR3 is CASSQDPPSGNRDTQYF.

The rearrangement joins TRBV20-1 to TRBJ2-1. The V gene's germline CDR1 is DFQATT and CDR2 SNEGSKA (reference sequence). This CDR3 has 14 residues. The CDR3 loop is CSAKDQYQYNEQFF.

This chain joins TRBV12-3 or TRBV12-4 and TRBJ2-3; TCRdb's D call, TRBD2, is unchecked because there is no DNA. The CDR3 spans 15 residues. CDR3 sequence reads: CASSLWLAGGDTQYF.

This chain connects TRBV6-5 to TRBJ2-5; TCRdb's D gene call, TRBD2, goes unchecked for lack of DNA. Germline V gene sequence: CDR1 MNHEY, CDR2 SVGAGI. The CDR3 runs 15 residues. CDR3 protein: CASSPGTSGGETQYF.

This sequence joins TRBV7-2 and TRBJ2-3. CDR3 length: 13 residues. Germline V CDR1 and CDR2: SGHTA, FQGNSA. Here the CDR3 reads CASSLPTPNTQYF.

The chain combines TRBV28 with TRBJ2-2; TCRdb reports TRBD1, a call that lacks DNA to check it against. The CDR3 is 17 amino acids. In germline, CDR1 is MDHEN, CDR2 SYDVKM. CDR3: CASSLSSGTANTGELFF.

The CDR3 loop is CASSEGLNNQPQHF. The chain employs TRBV5-1 and TRBJ1-5. Germline lookup yields CDR1 SGHRS and CDR2 YFSETQ. The CDR3 totals 14 residues.

This rearrangement joins TRBV10-3 to TRBJ1-5; TCRdb proposes TRBD1, but this gene call is untestable without DNA. The CDR3 runs to 15 residues. CDR1 ENHRY and CDR2 SYGVKD come from the germline V gene. The CDR3 reads CAIREGTGNNQPQHF.

The chain joins TRBV24-1 to TRBJ1-5; TCRdb lists TRBD1, though no DNA is available to test this call. Germline-derived CDR1 and CDR2 are KGHDR and SFDVKD. CDR3 length: 20 amino acids. CDR3 sequence reads: CATSDPGQGFPPERNQPQHF.

The chain recombines TRBV12-3 or TRBV12-4 with TRBJ1-5; without DNA, the TCRdb call of TRBD1 cannot be checked. The CDR3 totals 15 residues. CDR3 sequence: CASSLSGISNQPQHF.

CDR3 protein: CASSQTGSEQPQHF. J is TRBJ1-5 and V is TRBV5-1; lacking DNA, the TRBD1 call made by TCRdb goes unchecked. Germline loops: CDR1 SGHRS, CDR2 YFSETQ. CDR3 length: 14 residues. Looking up the rest from reference TRBV5-1 and TRBJ1-5 gives the full variable domain: KAGVTQTPRYLIKTRGQQVTLSCSPISGHRSVSWYQQTPGQGLQFLFEYFSETQRNKGNFPGRFSGRQFSNSRSEMNVSTLELGDSALYLCASSQTGSEQPQHFGDGTRLSIL.

The J gene is TRBJ1-1, the V gene TRBV6-2 or TRBV6-3. The CDR3 contains 14 residues. Germline-derived CDR1 and CDR2 are MNHEY and SVGEGT. The CDR3 region is CASSYGRRNTEAFF.

The V gene is TRBV7-2, the J gene TRBJ2-3; the TRBD2 assignment by TCRdb is unverifiable without DNA. The CDR3 runs 17 residues. Germline V gene data show CDR1 as SGHTA and CDR2 as FQGNSA. The CDR3 loop is CASSYALSGRSGDTQYF.